Given below is one T cell receptor beta chain in context. There is no known antigen for this receptor. The sample holds no much larger clone one base away, and base qualities are not on file. The trial excluded patients who had a history of autoimmune disease or were on systemic immunosuppression. Peripheral blood for TCR sequencing was collected from all dose cohorts at baseline, on cycle 4 day 1, and on cycle 7 day 1. Samples came from an open-label, multicenter, first-in-human phase I dose-escalation trial of ivuxolimab. Adults with locally advanced or metastatic melanoma, renal cell carcinoma, hepatocellular carcinoma or head and neck squamous cell carcinoma were enrolled in the trial. Before TCR sequencing, CD4+ T cells and CD8+ T cells from peripheral blood were sorted into separate populations. After removal of 1 base from V and 4 bases from J, the junction retains 9 bases not matched to a gene. CDR1 is given as SGHVS and CDR2 as FNYEAQ, both from the germline V gene. There are 17 amino acids in the CDR3, from cysteine to phenylalanine inclusive. Left in the record is the CDR3 DNA by itself, 51 bases read in frame from the first base.

This entry comes from a study of OX40 agonist ivuxolimab in advanced cancers. The study in broad terms: Ivuxolimab was a fully human IgG2 agonistic monoclonal antibody targeting the costimulatory receptor OX40 (CD134). Peripheral TCRbeta sequencing aimed to test whether ivuxolimab altered TCR sequence diversity and caused clonal T-cell expansion. In the dose-escalation cohort, approximately 82% of patients were male, and the mean age was roughly 60 years, with a range of about 23 to 85. Partial responses were achieved by three dose-escalation patients, of whom one had hepatocellular carcinoma and two had cutaneous melanoma. Prior anti-PD-1, anti-PD-L1 or anti-CTLA-4 therapy was permitted, and checkpoint inhibitors had been received by roughly two fifths of dose-escalation patients. The paper reports the monotherapy dose-escalation portion (N of about 47 patients) of the phase I ivuxolimab trial. Of the roughly 52 dose-escalation patients, hepatocellular carcinoma was present in some 19, melanoma in approximately 15, renal cell carcinoma in 9 and head and neck cancer in 9. Intravenous ivuxolimab was administered to patients every 2 weeks at six dose levels: 0.01, 0.1, 0.3, 1.5, 3 and 10 mg/kg.

General conclusions and limits of the study: Partial responders in the 0.1-3.0 mg/kg groups had among the lowest normalized peripheral clonal expansion, especially among CD8+ T cells. Clonal expansion of both CD4+ and CD8+ blood T cells was observed from baseline to week 6 at doses 0.1 to 3.0 mg/kg. After ivuxolimab, CD8+ T cells had more expanded clones than CD4+ T cells on average. Low levels of normalized T-cell clonal expansion were also seen in some patients who did not respond. The antigen specificity of the peripheral T cells that underwent clonal expansion was not determined.

For sequencing of the TCRbeta CDR3 region, genomic DNA was extracted from the sorted cells. The immunoSEQ Assay was used for sequencing of TCRbeta CDR3 regions. In TCRdb, the immuneACCESS table is reduced to in-frame sequences with V and J assigned. These tables do not hold every clone; where another copy was compared, an unresolved V gene accounts for under half, and the others remain unexplained. This sample has over 150,000 clones in its table, and roughly 92% of those were observed once. Jointly, the top ten make up around 0.31% of the sample. This material consisted of CD4+ or CD8+ T cells sorted from blood, taken in a trial of the OX40 agonist ivuxolimab. This TCR was sampled from an adult with an advanced solid tumor such as melanoma, head and neck, liver or kidney cancer. The chain uses TRBV7-6 and TRBJ2-5; 10 nucleotides in the junction match TRBD2. The DNA sequence follows: TGTGCCAGCAGCTTAGTAGTTGCTAGCGGGAGTTTAGAGACCCAGTACTTC. Protein translation: CASSLVVASGSLETQYF.